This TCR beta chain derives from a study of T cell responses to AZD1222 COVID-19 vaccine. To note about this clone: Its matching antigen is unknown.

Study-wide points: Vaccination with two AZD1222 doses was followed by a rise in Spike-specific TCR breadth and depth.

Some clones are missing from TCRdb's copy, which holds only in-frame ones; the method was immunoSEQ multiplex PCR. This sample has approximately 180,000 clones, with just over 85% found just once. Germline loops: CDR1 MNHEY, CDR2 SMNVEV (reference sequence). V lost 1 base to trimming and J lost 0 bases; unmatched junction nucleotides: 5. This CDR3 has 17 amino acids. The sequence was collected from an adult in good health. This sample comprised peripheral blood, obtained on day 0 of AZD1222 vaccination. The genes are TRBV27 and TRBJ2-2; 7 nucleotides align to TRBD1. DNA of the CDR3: TGTGCCAGCAGTTTATACGGACAGGCCGCGAACACCGGGGAGCTGTTTTTT. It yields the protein CASSLYGQAANTGELFF.